Shown below are 18 T cell receptor beta chains from a single sample sequenced in a study of T cell responses to AZD1222 COVID-19 vaccine. The method was immunoSEQ multiplex PCR; TCRdb's version includes in-frame clones alone and lacks a portion of them. Of 88,000 or so clones listed, 85% to 90% were seen once; the top ten hold approximately 5%. Material: peripheral blood, obtained 28 days after the second AZD1222 dose. The receptors come from an adult who received the AZD1222 COVID-19 vaccine.

This sequence joins TRBV19 and TRBJ1-2; TRBD1 agrees at 7 bases. Germline V gene lookup returns CDR1 LNHDA and CDR2 SQIVND (reference sequence). This CDR3 comprises 14 residues. Trimming cost V 6 bases and J 7 bases; bases outside gene matches: 11. For the CDR3, the DNA is TGTGCCAGTAGCCCAGGCAGGGGGATGGGTGGCTACACCTTC. Residues: CASSPGRGMGGYTF.

This sequence joins TRBV6-5 and TRBJ1-1, with a tentative D call TRBD1 (5 bases). The V end lost 3 bases, the J end lost 4 bases, and 15 bases lay between the germline ends. Germline CDR1 is MNHEY and CDR2 is SVGAGI. The CDR3 spans 15 residues. CDR3 in amino acids: CASSYWGRTFTEAFF. The CDR3 bases are TGTGCCAGCAGTTATTGGGGGAGGACGTTCACTGAAGCTTTCTTT.

V gene TRBV19 combines with J gene TRBJ2-1; 11 bases are a match to TRBD2. Germline CDR1 and CDR2: LNHDA and SQIVND (reference sequence). The V and J ends lost 6 bases and 9 bases, in that order; junction bases with no gene match: 7. The CDR3 is made up of 14 amino acids. The CDR3 spells CASRVAGGPVEQFF. CDR3 nucleotides: TGTGCCAGTAGGGTAGCGGGGGGGCCTGTTGAGCAGTTCTTC. Full variable domain (remainder filled in from reference TRBV19 and TRBJ2-1): DGGITQSPKYLFRKEGQNVTLSCEQNLNHDAMYWYRQDPGQGLRLIYYSQIVNDFQKGDIAEGYSVSREKKESFPLTVTSAQKNPTAFYLCASRVAGGPVEQFFGPGTRLTVL.

The chain couples TRBV19 to TRBJ2-7, with D perhaps TRBD1 (5 bases). Germline CDR1 LNHDA, CDR2 SQIVND (reference sequence). The CDR3 spans 13 residues. The V end was cut by 1 base, the J end by 6 bases, with 10 bases between. This chain's CDR3 is CASSIVPGPEQYF. DNA for the CDR3: TGTGCCAGTAGTATAGTTCCAGGGCCCGAGCAGTACTTC.

This clone was recorded only once. The chain couples TRBV20-1 to TRBJ2-5, with 10 bases aligning to TRBD2. This CDR3 is built from 15 residues. Germline loops: CDR1 DFQATT, CDR2 SNEGSKA (reference sequence). V was pared by 3 bases and J by 2 bases, with 6 bases of the junction left unmatched. CDR3 residues: CSASLASGGQETQYF. For the CDR3, the DNA is TGCAGTGCTAGTTTGGCTAGCGGGGGTCAAGAGACCCAGTACTTC.

V gene TRBV16 combines with J gene TRBJ1-2; D remains ambiguous. Trimming took off 1 base at V and 3 bases at J, with 9 bases between the two ends. The CDR3 spans 14 residues. The germline CDR1 and CDR2 sequences are KGHSY and FQNENV. The CDR3 here is CASSQLGSDYGYTF. DNA of the CDR3: TGTGCCAGCAGCCAATTGGGGTCCGACTATGGCTACACCTTC.

The V and J genes are TRBV6-5 and TRBJ1-1; TRBD1 might be the D (5 bases). CDR3 length: 15 amino acids. In germline, CDR1 is MNHEY, CDR2 SVGAGI. Trimming took 6 bases from V and 0 from J, leaving 14 bases between them. Here the CDR3 reads CASSGDRGLNTEAFF. CDR3 DNA sequence: TGTGCCAGCAGCGGGGATAGGGGTCTGAACACTGAAGCTTTCTTT.

J is TRBJ1-2 and V is TRBV11-1; D is unclear. The germline V gene encodes CDR1 SGHAT and CDR2 FQDESV (reference sequence). The CDR3 has 13 amino acids. The V gene lost 3 bases and the J gene lost 4 bases, with 9 bases spanning the gap. The CDR3 sequence is CASSFDPSYGYTF. The CDR3 bases are TGTGCCAGCAGCTTTGATCCCTCCTATGGCTACACCTTC.

V gene TRBV10-3 combines with J gene TRBJ1-3; D call uncertain. Trimming took off 4 bases at V and 2 bases at J, with 6 bases between the two ends. Germline CDR1 reads ENHRY; CDR2 reads SYGVKD. CDR3 length equals 13 residues. The CDR3 loop is CAISGGTGNTIYF. The CDR3 DNA reads TGTGCCATCAGTGGGGGAACTGGAAACACCATATATTTT.

The rearrangement uses TRBV15 and TRBJ2-7; perhaps TRBD2 as D (6 bases). The CDR3 covers 11 residues. V was trimmed by 5 bases and J by 8 bases, leaving 10 bases between them. In germline, CDR1 is LNHNV, CDR2 YYDKDF (reference sequence). CDR3 region: CATSSREKQYF. The CDR3 region has the DNA TGTGCCACCAGCTCACGGGAGAAGCAGTACTTC.

In its sample, this clone was seen once. The V and J genes are TRBV7-9 and TRBJ1-1; no firm D call. The CDR3 loop spans 14 amino acids. Germline V gene data show CDR1 as SEHNR and CDR2 as FQNEAQ (reference sequence). The V gene lost 2 bases and the J gene lost 0 bases, with 7 bases spanning the gap. The DNA for the CDR3 is TGTGCCAGCAGCTTACGCGAGTTGAACACTGAAGCTTTCTTT. Protein sequence: CASSLRELNTEAFF.

The rearrangement joins TRBV10-3 to TRBJ2-3, with 11 positions matching TRBD1. V shed 3 bases and J 4 bases; nucleotides not matched to a gene: 9. Germline V gives CDR1 ENHRY, CDR2 SYGVKD. The CDR3 has 17 residues. The CDR3 DNA follows: TGTGCCATCAGTGACCCTGGGACAGGGGGTAGCGCAGATACGCAGTATTTT. This sequence encodes CAISDPGTGGSADTQYF.

This CDR3 reads CASSMGRNTGELFF. The CDR3, as DNA: TGTGCCAGTAGTATGGGCCGAAACACCGGGGAGCTGTTTTTT. The rearrangement links TRBV19 to TRBJ2-2; D gene unclear. Trimming removed 3 bases at V and 2 bases at J, with 7 bases between. The CDR3 has 14 amino acids. CDR1 LNHDA and CDR2 SQIVND come from the germline V gene (reference sequence).

This sequence joins TRBV5-1 and TRBJ1-3; D is undetermined. CDR1 is SGHRS, CDR2 YFSETQ, per germline. This CDR3 has 16 amino acids. Trimming cost V 4 bases and J 1 base, with 15 bases left between them. This CDR3 is CASSGAMGASGNTIYF. Written as DNA, the CDR3 is TGCGCCAGCAGCGGAGCCATGGGCGCTTCTGGAAACACCATATATTTT. Together with reference TRBV5-1 and TRBJ1-3, the CDR3 gives the full variable domain: KAGVTQTPRYLIKTRGQQVTLSCSPISGHRSVSWYQQTPGQGLQFLFEYFSETQRNKGNFPGRFSGRQFSNSRSEMNVSTLELGDSALYLCASSGAMGASGNTIYFGEGSWLTVV.

The chain carries TRBV6-5 and TRBJ2-3, with D uncertain. V lost 5 bases to trimming and J lost 4 bases, with 10 bases between them. This CDR3 contains 13 residues. CDR1 is MNHEY and CDR2 is SVGAGI in the germline V gene. DNA for the CDR3: TGTGCCAGCAGTCGGCTCGGCGCAGATACGCAGTATTTT. It translates to CASSRLGADTQYF.

The genes are TRBV11-2 and TRBJ1-2, with D possibly being TRBD1 (5 bases). There are 14 residues in the CDR3. The germline V and J ends were trimmed by 5 bases and 2 bases, with 12 bases remaining between them. Germline CDR1 is SGHAT and CDR2 is FQNNGV. CDR3 bases: TGTGCCAGCAGCCGTCTGGGGCAGAACTATGGCTACACCTTC. Encoded protein: CASSRLGQNYGYTF. Full variable domain (missing parts from reference TRBV11-2 and TRBJ1-2): EAGVAQSPRYKIIEKRQSVAFWCNPISGHATLYWYQQILGQGPKLLIQFQNNGVVDDSQLPKDRFSAERLKGVDSTLKIQPAKLEDSAVYLCASSRLGQNYGYTFGSGTRLTVV.

The rearrangement joins TRBV6-2 or TRBV6-3 to TRBJ1-2; 9 nucleotides match TRBD1. CDR1 and CDR2 (germline): MNHEY, SVGEGT. V was pared by 4 bases and J by 4 bases, with 1 base of the junction left unmatched. The CDR3 runs to 13 residues. CDR3 residues: CASSSGQGYGYTF. CDR3 sequence (DNA): TGTGCCAGCAGTTCGGGACAGGGCTATGGCTACACCTTC.

As DNA, the CDR3 is TGTGCCAGCAGCCCGGGGCTAGCGGGGGTGAGCTCCTACAATGAGCAGTTCTTC. Translating gives CASSPGLAGVSSYNEQFF. This chain links TRBV7-6 with TRBJ2-1; the match to TRBD2 covers 10 bases. Germline loops: CDR1 SGHVS, CDR2 FNYEAQ. There are 18 residues in the CDR3. V trimming: 5 bases; J trimming: 0 bases; junction bases outside the gene matches: 10.